The rows below give T cell receptor beta chains drawn from one sample of a study of control samples from healthy donors and cancer patients. Profiled with immunoSEQ multiplex PCR; TCRdb holds only in-frame clones, not every one. The repertoire has over 150,000 clones, more than 85% of them found once; the top ten carry around 2%. The material sequenced was blood. The receptors were sampled from a middle-aged woman in good health. CDR3s include the opening cysteine and the closing phenylalanine or tryptophan. Each record gives: CDR3 protein, V gene, J gene.

CAISPGGPGGWGYTF	TRBV10-3	TRBJ1-2
CASSSTGTGANQPQHF	TRBV27	TRBJ1-5
CASISSGGSTDTQYF	TRBV5-6	TRBJ2-3
CASTPGQGPNTEAFF	TRBV6-5	TRBJ1-1
CASSQRITSGADNEQFF	TRBV11-2	TRBJ2-1
CASSAQPGQTDTQYF	TRBV7-7	TRBJ2-3
CASSQDRGLRTDTQYF	TRBV3-1/TRBV3-2	TRBJ2-3
CASTSDPWDSPLHF	TRBV19	TRBJ1-6
CASSTTNEKLFF	TRBV28	TRBJ1-4
CASSYSPGGYGYTF	TRBV7-2	TRBJ1-2
CASSERQRDTQYF	TRBV2	TRBJ2-3
CASRGQGASNEQFF	TRBV5-1	TRBJ2-1
CASSQGGGVPRDTQYF	TRBV3-1/TRBV3-2	TRBJ2-3
CASSLRQGSVALPLGAFF	TRBV7-8	TRBJ1-1
CASSQQGGGEKLFF	TRBV3-1/TRBV3-2	TRBJ1-4
CASSVEGHLSGNTIYF	TRBV9	TRBJ1-3
CSVDLAGRTGELFF	TRBV29-1	TRBJ2-2
CASSGGPYNSPLHF	TRBV10-1	TRBJ1-6
CASSGSGNTIYF	TRBV2	TRBJ1-3
CASSTNLEETQYF	TRBV2	TRBJ2-5
CSAPPGNTIYF	TRBV20-1	TRBJ1-3
CARAQGQLNTGELFF	TRBV19	TRBJ2-2
CASSEWFGGGVNTEAFF	TRBV6-1	TRBJ1-1
CASSQEGGVGNTIYF	TRBV4-2	TRBJ1-3
CASSYSTLSGNTIYF	TRBV6-5	TRBJ1-3
CAISESKAGVADTQYF	TRBV10-3	TRBJ2-3
CASSLDKNGYAF	TRBV2	TRBJ1-2
CASSPSGAGWGYTF	TRBV3-1/TRBV3-2	TRBJ1-2
CASSLSGGNTEAFF	TRBV27	TRBJ1-1
CASSLPGGSYNEQFF	TRBV3-1/TRBV3-2	TRBJ2-1
CASSPRSTAGSYGYTF	TRBV9	TRBJ1-2
CASSPGGTWLDGYTF	TRBV7-9	TRBJ1-2
CASSLRVEGEQYF	TRBV28	TRBJ2-7
CASSLPTGQGAPSSYNEQFF	TRBV5-4	TRBJ2-1
CASSLGTGVGGELFF	TRBV7-6	TRBJ2-2
CAREDRPTEAFF	TRBV25-1	TRBJ1-1
CASSPGQLNEKLFF	TRBV18	TRBJ1-4
CASSAWGGEKLFF	TRBV5-1	TRBJ1-4
CASSPGTGRAFF	TRBV6-5	TRBJ1-1
CASSDQGQGSGELFF	TRBV5-1	TRBJ2-2
CASSGDRSPLHF	TRBV28	TRBJ1-6
CASSERAGVMNTEAFF	TRBV6-4	TRBJ1-1
CASSQDPARSNSPLHF	TRBV4-1	TRBJ1-6
CASSSTNTGELFF	TRBV11-2	TRBJ2-2
CASRTGRGTETQYF	TRBV10-2	TRBJ2-5
CASSEWRGSGYTF	TRBV6-4	TRBJ1-2